This TCR beta chain was captured in a study of cytomegalovirus exposure and HLA in healthy donors. Overall study findings and caveats: TCR beta V- and J-gene trimming was later associated with a missense DCLRE1C variant. The authors later found TCR association rates varying by HLA locus, with DRB1 most and HLA-C fewest.

Germline lookup yields CDR1 MRHNA and CDR2 SNTAGT. The V end was cut by 3 bases, the J end by 1 base, with 9 bases between. CDR3 length: 14 residues. The PCR was carried out with 60 Vbeta primers and 13 Jbeta primers. Measured with immunoSEQ multiplex PCR; TCRdb has only the in-frame clones, and not every one. The sample consists of 100,000 to 150,000 clones, approximately 85% of them appearing once. This cohort consisted of healthy bone marrow donors. This clone came up a few times. Its antigen is undetermined. Sequencing input: PBMCs. The source of this sequence is a male donor in good health and CMV-seropositive. J is TRBJ1-1 and V is TRBV6-4; D possibly corresponds to TRBD1 (5 bases). CDR3 sequence reads: CASSDADRNTEAFF. In nucleotides, the CDR3 is TGTGCCAGCAGTGATGCCGACAGGAACACTGAAGCTTTCTTT.